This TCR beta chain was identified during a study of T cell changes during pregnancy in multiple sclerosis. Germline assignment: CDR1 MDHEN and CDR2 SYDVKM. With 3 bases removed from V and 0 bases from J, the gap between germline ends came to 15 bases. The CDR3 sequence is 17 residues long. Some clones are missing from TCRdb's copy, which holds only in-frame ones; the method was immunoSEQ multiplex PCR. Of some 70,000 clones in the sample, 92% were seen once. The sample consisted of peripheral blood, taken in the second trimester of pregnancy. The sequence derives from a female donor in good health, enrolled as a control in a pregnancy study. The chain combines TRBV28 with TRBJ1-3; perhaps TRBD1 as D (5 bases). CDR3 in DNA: TGTGCCAGCAGTTTCGTACGGGGGATTAACTCTGGAAACACCATATATTTT. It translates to CASSFVRGINSGNTIYF.